This T cell receptor (beta chain) was sequenced for a study of lung T cells in sarcoidosis with Löfgren's syndrome. Via MiXCR, TCRdb re-called the reads, giving one row per CDR3 protein. This table holds about 63,000 distinct CDR3 sequences, 21% found once. V was trimmed by 0 bases and J by 10 bases, leaving 13 bases between them. The CDR3 loop spans 13 amino acids. Germline V gene data show CDR1 as SGHKS and CDR2 as YYEKEE (reference sequence). The sample consisted of CD4+ T cells from PBMCs. The J gene is TRBJ1-1, the V gene TRBV5-5; D is perhaps TRBD1 (5 bases). The receptor was isolated from a human donor with sarcoidosis (Löfgren's syndrome or another form), or a control subject (not recorded which). The CDR3 nucleotides are TGTGCCAGCAGCTTGGTGTCTGACACAGGAGCTTTCTTT. Encoded protein: CASSLVSDTGAFF.